The 2 T cell receptor beta chains presented below share a single source sample, sequenced in a study of blood T cell repertoires in COVID-19. The assay was immunoSEQ multiplex PCR, and TCRdb's table has in-frame clones only and misses some. The sample lists about 93,000 clones, 75% to 90% occurring once. The sequenced sample consisted of peripheral blood. The receptor set was obtained from a human donor with active COVID-19. The donor label of this sample is uncertain.

The chain recombines TRBV18 with TRBJ2-2, with TRBD1 matching 8 bases. Germline V gene data show CDR1 as KGHSH and CDR2 as LQKENI. The CDR3 has 16 residues. V was pared by 4 bases and J by 5 bases, with 9 bases of the junction left unmatched. The CDR3 coding sequence is TGTGCCAGCTCACGGGGACAGGTTGGAGTGACCGGGGAGCTGTTTTTT. Translation: CASSRGQVGVTGELFF.

The gene calls are TRBV9 and TRBJ1-5; possibly TRBD1 for D (5 bases). Germline-derived CDR1 and CDR2 are SGDLS and YYNGEE. This CDR3 is built from 13 residues. Between the trimmed V and J ends, which lost 2 bases and 5 bases, there was a span of 8 bases. CDR3 sequence (DNA): TGTGCCAGCAGCGTGGGGCGAGATCAGCCCCAGCATTTT. It translates to CASSVGRDQPQHF.